Only one count was recorded for the clone carrying this T cell receptor beta chain. Its antigen is undetermined. V shed 5 bases and J shed 7 bases, with 17 bases lying between them. CDR1 is GTSNPN, CDR2 SVGIG, per germline (reference sequence). The CDR3 covers 14 residues. TCRdb's copy holds only in-frame clones and misses some; the assay was immunoSEQ multiplex PCR. The data contain roughly 97,000 clones, about 90% of them seen just once; the ten biggest clones take up 0.7% to 0.9%. These data are taken from a study of graft-versus-host responses after intestinal transplantation. Whole-study context: Multivisceral, liver-intestinal, or isolated intestinal grafts went to recipients. Recipients uniformly received anti-thymocyte globulin induction, followed by tacrolimus and steroids for roughly 3 years.

The study's findings and limits: Researchers found peak circulating GvH clone levels linked to early post-transplant HvG declines.

The sequence derives from a human donor who received an intestinal transplant. This specimen was unstimulated CD4+ T cells sorted from spleen or lymph node cells, taken before intestinal transplant. This chain links TRBV30 with TRBJ2-2; D may be TRBD1 (7 bases). As DNA, the CDR3 is TGTGCCTGGGGAGGGACAGTCTTGGGCGGGGAGCTGTTTTTT. This sequence encodes CAWGGTVLGGELFF.